This TCR beta chain came from a study of cytomegalovirus exposure and HLA in healthy donors. On this clone itself: Antigen unknown.

The CDR3 totals 19 residues. V gave up 0 bases and J gave up 0 bases; unmatched junction bases: 15. Germline assignment: CDR1 SGDLS and CDR2 YYNGEE. Researchers ran the PCR with 60 Vbeta and 13 Jbeta primers. Sequencing used immunoSEQ multiplex PCR; TCRdb keeps in-frame clones, though not all of them. The data hold around 110,000 clones, with roughly a tenth observed a single time. Whole-study results and caveats: Trimming of TCR beta V- and J-genes showed a link, identified in a later analysis, to a missense DCLRE1C variant. Researchers had no immune exposure information except CMV serostatus available. Most TCR sequences were uncommon, yet certain public TCRs appeared in many donors.

The sequencing sample was made of PBMCs. The TCR sequence derives from a man younger than 45 in good health and CMV-seronegative. The rearrangement links TRBV9 to TRBJ2-7, with 7 bases that match TRBD1. The CDR3 DNA sequence: TGTGCCAGCAGCGTAGGCGCGCCCACCTTGCCAGGGGGCTCCTACGAGCAGTACTTC. This gives the protein CASSVGAPTLPGGSYEQYF.